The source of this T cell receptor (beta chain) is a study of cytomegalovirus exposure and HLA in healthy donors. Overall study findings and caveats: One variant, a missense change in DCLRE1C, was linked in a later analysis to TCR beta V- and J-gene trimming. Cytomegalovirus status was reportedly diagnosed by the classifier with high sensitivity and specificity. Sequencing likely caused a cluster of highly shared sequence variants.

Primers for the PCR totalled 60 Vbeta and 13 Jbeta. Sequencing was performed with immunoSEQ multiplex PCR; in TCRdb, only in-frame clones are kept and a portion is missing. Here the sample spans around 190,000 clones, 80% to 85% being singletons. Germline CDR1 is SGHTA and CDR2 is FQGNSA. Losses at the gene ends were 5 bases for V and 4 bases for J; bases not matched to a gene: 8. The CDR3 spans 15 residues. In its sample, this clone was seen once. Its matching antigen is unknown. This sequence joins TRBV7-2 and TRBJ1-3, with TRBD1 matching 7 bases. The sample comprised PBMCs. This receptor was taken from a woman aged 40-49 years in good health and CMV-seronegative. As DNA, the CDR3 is TGTGCCAGCAGCCCAAAGACAGGGCCAGGAAACACCATATATTTT. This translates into CASSPKTGPGNTIYF.